Only one count was recorded for the clone carrying this T cell receptor beta chain. Only in-frame clones appear in the TCRdb table, and some are missing; sequencing was by immunoSEQ multiplex PCR. Among roughly 230,000 clones listed, 83% were seen once. This sample was included in a study of blood T cell repertoires in COVID-19. Study-level information: PBMCs, B-cell-depleted T cells, or T cells provided the cDNA or gDNA that made up the material.

There are 16 residues in the CDR3. V was pared by 4 bases and J by 6 bases, with 12 bases of the junction left unmatched. Per the germline V gene, CDR1 is MDHEN and CDR2 is SYDVKM. The chain uses TRBV28 and TRBJ2-1; 7 nucleotides agree with TRBD2. This sequence was found in a human donor in a cohort sampled during active COVID-19. The sample comprised peripheral blood. CDR3 DNA sequence: TGTGCCAGCAGTTCTCGACTAGCCAACAAAGTCAATGAGCAGTTCTTC. This encodes CASSSRLANKVNEQFF.